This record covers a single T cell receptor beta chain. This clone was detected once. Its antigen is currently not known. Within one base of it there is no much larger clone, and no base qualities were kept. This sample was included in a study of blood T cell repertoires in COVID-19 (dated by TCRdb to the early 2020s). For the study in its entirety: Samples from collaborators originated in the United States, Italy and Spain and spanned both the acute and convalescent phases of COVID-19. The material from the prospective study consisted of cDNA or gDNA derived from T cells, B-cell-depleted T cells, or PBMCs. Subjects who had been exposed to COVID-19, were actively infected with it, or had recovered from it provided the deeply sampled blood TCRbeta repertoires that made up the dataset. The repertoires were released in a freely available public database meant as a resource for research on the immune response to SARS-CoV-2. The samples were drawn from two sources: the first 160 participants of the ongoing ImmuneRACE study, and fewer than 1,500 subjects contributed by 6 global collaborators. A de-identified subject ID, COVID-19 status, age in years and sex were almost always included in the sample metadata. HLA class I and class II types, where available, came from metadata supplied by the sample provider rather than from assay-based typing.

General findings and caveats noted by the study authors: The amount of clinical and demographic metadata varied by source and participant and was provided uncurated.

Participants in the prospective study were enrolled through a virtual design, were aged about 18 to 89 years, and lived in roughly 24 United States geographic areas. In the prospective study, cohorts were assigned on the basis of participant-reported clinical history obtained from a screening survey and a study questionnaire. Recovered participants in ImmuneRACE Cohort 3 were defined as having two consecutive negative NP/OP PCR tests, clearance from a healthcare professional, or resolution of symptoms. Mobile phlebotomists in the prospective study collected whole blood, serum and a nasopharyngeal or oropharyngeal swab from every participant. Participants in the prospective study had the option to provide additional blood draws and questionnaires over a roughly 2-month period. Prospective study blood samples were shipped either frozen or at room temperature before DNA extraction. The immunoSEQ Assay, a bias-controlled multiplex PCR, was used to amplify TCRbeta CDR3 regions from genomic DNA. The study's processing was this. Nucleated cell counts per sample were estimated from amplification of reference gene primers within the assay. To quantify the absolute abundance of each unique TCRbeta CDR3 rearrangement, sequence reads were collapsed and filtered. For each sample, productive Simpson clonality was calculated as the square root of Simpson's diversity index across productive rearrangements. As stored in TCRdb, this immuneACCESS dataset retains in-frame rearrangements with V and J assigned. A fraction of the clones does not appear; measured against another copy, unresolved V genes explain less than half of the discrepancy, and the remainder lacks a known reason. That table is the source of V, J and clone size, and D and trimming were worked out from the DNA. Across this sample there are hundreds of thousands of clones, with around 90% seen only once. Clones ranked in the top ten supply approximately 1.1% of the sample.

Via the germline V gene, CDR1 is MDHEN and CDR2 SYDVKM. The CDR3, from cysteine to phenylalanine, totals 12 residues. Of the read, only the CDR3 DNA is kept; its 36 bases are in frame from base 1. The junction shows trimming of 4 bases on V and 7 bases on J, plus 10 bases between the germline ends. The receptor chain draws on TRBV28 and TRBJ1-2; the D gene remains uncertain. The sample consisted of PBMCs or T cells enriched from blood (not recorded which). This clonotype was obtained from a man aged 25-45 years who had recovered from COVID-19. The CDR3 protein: CASSSPPGGYTF. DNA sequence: TGTGCCAGCAGTTCCCCGCCAGGTGGCTACACCTTC.